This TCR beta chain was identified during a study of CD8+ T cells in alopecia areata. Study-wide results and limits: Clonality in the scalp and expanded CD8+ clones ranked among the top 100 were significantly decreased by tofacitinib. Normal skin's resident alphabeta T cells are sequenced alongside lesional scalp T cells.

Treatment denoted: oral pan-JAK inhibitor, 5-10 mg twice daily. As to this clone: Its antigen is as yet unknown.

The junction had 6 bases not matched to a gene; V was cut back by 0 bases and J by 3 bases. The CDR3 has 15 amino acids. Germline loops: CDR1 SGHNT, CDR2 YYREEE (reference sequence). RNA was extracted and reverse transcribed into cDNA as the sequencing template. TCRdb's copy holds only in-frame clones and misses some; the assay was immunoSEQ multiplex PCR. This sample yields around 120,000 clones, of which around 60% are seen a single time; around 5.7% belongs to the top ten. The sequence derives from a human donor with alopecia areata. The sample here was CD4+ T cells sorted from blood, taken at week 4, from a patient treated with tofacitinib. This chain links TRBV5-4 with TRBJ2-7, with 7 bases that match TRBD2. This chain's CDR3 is CASSLVGASGYEQYF. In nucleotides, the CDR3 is TGTGCCAGCAGCTTGGTAGGGGCTAGCGGCTACGAGCAGTACTTC.